The sequence of this T cell receptor (beta chain) was determined in a study of T cell responses to AZD1222 COVID-19 vaccine. Whole-study context: Second-dose groups at about 4 or about 12 weeks were pooled.

Germline CDR1 SGHVS, CDR2 FQNEAQ. The CDR3 spans 15 residues. The V gene end was trimmed by 4 bases and the J gene end by 6 bases; junction bases not matched to a gene: 8. Points from the study as a whole: The reported proportion of spike-specific TCRs targeting unmutated variant regions was nearly half.

Only a few counts were recorded for this clone. As yet, its antigen is unknown. Here immunoSEQ multiplex PCR was the method, and the copy in TCRdb shows in-frame clones only, minus some. The sample lists 150,000 or so clones; around 85% were seen once. The sequencing used peripheral blood, collected on day 0 of AZD1222 vaccination. The chain has TRBV7-8 and TRBJ2-7; 11 bases map to TRBD2. The sequence came from an adult in good health. The CDR3 loop reads CASSSRLAGGAEQYF. The DNA for the CDR3 is TGTGCCAGCAGCTCCCGGTTAGCGGGAGGGGCCGAGCAGTACTTC.